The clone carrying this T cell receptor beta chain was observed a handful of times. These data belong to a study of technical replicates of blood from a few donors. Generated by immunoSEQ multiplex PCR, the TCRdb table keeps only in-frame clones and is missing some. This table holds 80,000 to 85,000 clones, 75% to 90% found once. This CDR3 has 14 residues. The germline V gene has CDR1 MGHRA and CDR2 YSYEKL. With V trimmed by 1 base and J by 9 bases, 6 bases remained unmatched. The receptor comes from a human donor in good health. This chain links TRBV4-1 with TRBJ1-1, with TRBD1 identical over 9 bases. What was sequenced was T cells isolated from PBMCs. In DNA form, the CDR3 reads TGCGCCAGCAGCCAAGTACAGGGGGCGTCCAAAGCTTTCTTT. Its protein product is CASSQVQGASKAFF.